This record covers a single TCR beta chain. Its antigen is currently unknown. The CDR3 extends over 13 amino acids. In germline, CDR1 is SQVTM, CDR2 ANQGSEA. The junction had 4 bases not matched to a gene; V was cut back by 5 bases and J by 6 bases. It was with a sample-barcoded 5' primer and a J-beta primer mix that a second PCR of roughly 6 to 12 cycles was run. MiXCR, run by TCRdb on the 5' RACE reads, gives a single entry per CDR3 protein. The repertoire has 750,000 to 850,000 distinct CDR3 sequences, roughly 25% of them found once; the top ten carry approximately 4%. This sample is part of a study of blood T cells in healthy people across ages. A minimum of 6.5 million PBMCs was isolated per sample. Overall study results and limits: Among T cells, TCR beta diversity per million cells dropped roughly linearly as age rose. TCR beta diversity was tightly associated with the proportion of naive T cells. Unknown CMV status may confound age-related changes in expanded clones.

This same sample was also taken into another study, of T cells of mothers and their children.

The source of this sequence is a boy younger than 18 in good health. Sequencing was performed on blood. The chain uses TRBV29-1 and TRBJ1-4, with TRBD1 matching over 9 bases. The CDR3 region has the DNA TGCAGCGTTCCCGGGACAGGGCATGAAAAACTGTTTTTT. Its protein is CSVPGTGHEKLFF.